These 20 T cell receptor beta chains came from one sample sequenced in a study of molecular identifiers for immune sequencing clone quantification. TCRdb re-called the PCR reads through MiXCR, storing one row per CDR3 protein. The table shows 600,000 to 650,000 distinct CDR3 sequences, with around 20% occurring only once. The sample comprised naive CD8+ T cells from blood, with Jurkat cell RNA spiked in. Subset of the sample: FACS-sorted CD8+CD4-CCR7+CD45RA+ naive T cells. The receptor set was obtained from a human donor in good health. Some libraries in this study had Jurkat cell RNA spiked in.

The CDR3, as DNA: TGTGCCATCAGCCCAGGGTCTGGAGCTTTCTTT. Protein: CAISPGSGAFF. The V call is TRBV10-3, the J call TRBJ1-1, with a weak D call TRBD1 (5 bases). The CDR3 consists of 11 residues. CDR1 is ENHRY, CDR2 SYGVKD, per germline. Trimming cost V 6 bases and J 10 bases, with 12 bases left between them.

The sample holds a few counts of this clonotype. This sequence joins TRBV6-5 and TRBJ2-2; D may be TRBD1 (6 bases). Trimming removed 2 bases at V and 1 base at J, with 11 bases between. Germline V CDR1 and CDR2: MNHEY, SVGAGI. The CDR3 is 16 amino acids. The CDR3 DNA reads as TGTGCCAGCAGTTACGCAGGGGTGGGGAACACCGGGGAGCTGTTTTTT. Amino acids: CASSYAGVGNTGELFF.

This clonotype was seen repeatedly, ten times or more. The chain uses TRBV6-2 or TRBV6-3 and TRBJ2-1; the D gene is possibly TRBD2 (6 bases). Trimming cost V 3 bases and J 4 bases, with 13 bases left between them. Per the germline V gene, CDR1 is MNHEY and CDR2 is SVGEGT. The length of the CDR3 is 15 residues. Here the CDR3 DNA reads TGTGCCAGCAGTTATGGGGGACTCTCATACAATGAGCAGTTCTTC. This translates into CASSYGGLSYNEQFF.

This clonotype occurred many times. The genes are TRBV2 and TRBJ2-3, with D possibly matching TRBD1 (5 bases). Per the germline V gene, CDR1 is SNHLY and CDR2 is FYNNEI. Trimming pared 2 bases from V and 2 bases from J, leaving 8 bases between. The CDR3 runs 14 residues. The CDR3 nucleotides read TGTGCCAGCAGTGAATACAGGTACACAGATACGCAGTATTTT. Encoded protein: CASSEYRYTDTQYF.

In this sample, this clonotype turned up many times. The rearrangement uses TRBV7-9 and TRBJ2-7, with 9 bases matching TRBD1. V gave up 5 bases and J gave up 1 base; unmatched junction bases: 12. The CDR3 extends over 17 amino acids. Per the germline V gene, CDR1 is SEHNR and CDR2 is FQNEAQ (reference sequence). The CDR3 sequence is CASSPSGQGPGSYEQYF. Written as DNA, the CDR3 is TGTGCCAGCAGCCCAAGCGGACAGGGGCCGGGGTCCTACGAGCAGTACTTC. Complete variable domain (other parts from reference TRBV7-9 and TRBJ2-7): DTGVSQNPRHKITKRGQNVTFRCDPISEHNRLYWYRQTLGQGPEFLTYFQNEAQLEKSRLLSDRFSAERPKGSFSTLEIQRTEQGDSAMYLCASSPSGQGPGSYEQYFGPGTRLTVT.

Ten or more counts support this clonotype. The chain joins TRBV7-6 to TRBJ2-5; TRBD2 matches at 7 bases. This CDR3 region has 16 residues. Losses at the gene ends were 5 bases for V and 0 bases for J; bases not matched to a gene: 9. Germline-derived CDR1 and CDR2 are SGHVS and FNYEAQ. CDR3 DNA sequence: TGTGCCAGCAGCGAGAACTATAGCGGGTACCAAGAGACCCAGTACTTC. It is translated as CASSENYSGYQETQYF.

This clonotype was found a few times. The genes are TRBV7-9 and TRBJ2-3, with TRBD2 as a possible D gene (6 bases). Germline loops: CDR1 SEHNR, CDR2 FQNEAQ (reference sequence). This CDR3 comprises 17 residues. The V gene lost 5 bases and the J gene lost 4 bases, with 22 bases spanning the gap. The CDR3 region is CASSPPRGTSGADTQYF. In nucleotides, the CDR3 is TGTGCCAGCAGCCCACCGCGTGGCACTTCGGGGGCAGATACGCAGTATTTT.

This clonotype has only a few counts. CDR3 sequence reads: CASSYSSSASYEQYF. In DNA, the CDR3 is TGTGCCAGCAGTTACTCCTCTAGCGCATCCTACGAGCAGTACTTC. The chain recombines TRBV6-5 with TRBJ2-7; the D gene is possibly TRBD2 (6 bases). CDR1 MNHEY and CDR2 SVGAGI come from the germline V gene. The CDR3 has 15 residues. Trimming removed 0 bases from V and 1 base from J, with 10 bases in between.

There are a few counts of this clonotype. The V gene is TRBV12-3 or TRBV12-4, the J gene TRBJ2-7; 14 positions match TRBD2. The CDR3 contains 19 residues. Losses at the gene ends were 6 bases for V and 3 bases for J; bases not matched to a gene: 16. Written as DNA, the CDR3 is TGTGCCAGCAGCGGGGGCGGGGGACTAGCGGGAGCCCCGGTCTACGAGCAGTACTTC. Translated: CASSGGGGLAGAPVYEQYF.

This sequence joins TRBV12-3 or TRBV12-4 and TRBJ2-7, with a tentative D call TRBD1 (5 bases). The V end was cut by 4 bases, the J end by 4 bases, with 11 bases between. The CDR3 spans 13 residues. CDR3 in DNA: TGTGCCAGCAGTTCTATTTCAGGGTACGAGCAGTACTTC. This gives the protein CASSSISGYEQYF.

This clonotype was counted many times. The rearrangement joins TRBV2 to TRBJ1-4; D is uncertain. From germline, CDR1 is SNHLY and CDR2 FYNNEI. CDR3 length: 18 residues. Trimming pared 1 base from V and 0 bases from J, leaving 15 bases between. The CDR3 DNA is TGTGCCAGCAGTGAAGAGATTGTGGGGATAGCAACTAATGAAAAACTGTTTTTT. As protein: CASSEEIVGIATNEKLFF.

A word on this clonotype: This may be a read error: a much more frequent sequence differs by one nucleotide. The V call is TRBV9, the J call TRBJ1-1, with D perhaps matching TRBD1 (5 bases). The length of the CDR3 is 15 residues. Looked up from germline, CDR1 is SGDLS and CDR2 is YYNGEE. As DNA, the CDR3 is TGTACCAGCAGCCCTATTGGGGCGGCCAACACTGAAGCTTTCTTT. Protein: CTSSPIGAANTEAFF.

The table lists this clonotype with many counts. This sequence joins TRBV7-9 and TRBJ2-2; D unclear. V shed 1 base and J shed 4 bases, with 4 bases lying between them. Germline V gene lookup returns CDR1 SEHNR and CDR2 FQNEAQ (reference sequence). CDR3 length equals 13 residues. The CDR3 sequence: CASSLGPTGELFF. CDR3 coding DNA: TGTGCCAGCAGCTTAGGCCCCACCGGGGAGCTGTTTTTT.

Comments on this clonotype: The junction departs from the called germline gene at one end, perhaps through a read error. V is TRBV29-1 and J is TRBJ2-7; tentative D call: TRBD1 (6 bases). This CDR3 is 11 amino acids long. Germline CDR1 SQVTM, CDR2 ANQGSEA. The CDR3 spells CSVGDTYKQYF. The CDR3 coding sequence is TGCAGCGTTGGGGACACCTACAAGCAGTACTTC.

This clonotype was counted a few times. This rearrangement joins TRBV19 to TRBJ2-3, with 7 bases aligning to TRBD2. Germline CDR1 reads LNHDA; CDR2 reads SQIVND (reference sequence). The CDR3 length is 15 residues. V was pared by 3 bases and J by 0 bases, with 3 bases of the junction left unmatched. The DNA of the CDR3 is TGTGCCAGTAGTATCGGTAGCGGGAGCACAGATACGCAGTATTTT. Its protein product is CASSIGSGSTDTQYF.

Ten or more counts support this clonotype. V is TRBV13 and J is TRBJ2-5; D perhaps matches TRBD1 (7 bases). The CDR3 extends over 20 amino acids. The V end was cut by 3 bases, the J end by 5 bases, with 31 bases between. From germline, CDR1 is PRHDT and CDR2 FYEKMQ (reference sequence). The CDR3 region is CASSFVGAGGLNDGGETQYF. As DNA, the CDR3 is TGTGCCAGCAGCTTCGTCGGGGCAGGGGGACTGAACGACGGTGGGGAGACCCAGTACTTC.

As regards this clonotype: Relative to the germline gene, one junction end is altered; a read error may explain this. V is TRBV27 and J is TRBJ2-7; D may be TRBD2 (7 bases). The CDR3 sequence is 12 residues long. CDR1 MNHEY and CDR2 SMNVEV come from the germline V gene (reference sequence). The CDR3 sequence is CASSPTGGERYF. The CDR3 nucleotides read TGTGCCAGCAGTCCGACGGGGGGCGAGCGGTACTTC.

The table lists this clonotype with many counts. For the CDR3, the DNA is TGTGCCAGCAGCTCGGCGGGGGGGCCGTACGAGCAGTACTTC. Amino acid sequence: CASSSAGGPYEQYF. The chain recombines TRBV11-2 with TRBJ2-7; 9 nucleotides line up with TRBD2. J was trimmed by 4 bases and V by 4 bases; bases with no gene match: 5. The V gene's germline CDR1 is SGHAT and CDR2 FQNNGV. The CDR3 length is 14 residues.

This clonotype was counted a few times. The chain uses TRBV11-2 and TRBJ1-4; a possible D gene is TRBD1 (5 bases). Germline CDR1 SGHAT, CDR2 FQNNGV. Trimming took off 5 bases at V and 5 bases at J, with 21 bases between the two ends. This CDR3 is built from 17 residues. The CDR3 region is CASSGDRDPIPNEKLFF. The CDR3 DNA sequence: TGTGCCAGCAGCGGAGACCGGGACCCAATACCGAATGAAAAACTGTTTTTT.

In this sample, this clonotype turned up many times. This sequence joins TRBV11-2 and TRBJ2-5; 13 bases align to TRBD2. J gave up 4 bases and V 0 bases, and 11 bases lay outside the gene matches. This CDR3 is 19 amino acids long. Germline V CDR1 and CDR2: SGHAT, FQNNGV. CDR3 in DNA: TGTGCCAGCAGCTTAGACGGCGAAACTAGCGGGGGGGCCTTAGAGACCCAGTACTTC. Protein sequence: CASSLDGETSGGALETQYF. Based on the CDR3 plus reference TRBV11-2 and TRBJ2-5, the full variable domain is EAGVAQSPRYKIIEKRQSVAFWCNPISGHATLYWYQQILGQGPKLLIQFQNNGVVDDSQLPKDRFSAERLKGVDSTLKIQPAKLEDSAVYLCASSLDGETSGGALETQYFGPGTRLLVL.